A selection of T cell receptor beta chains follows, all from one sample in a study of response to subunit inactivated influenza vaccine. Using its own MiXCR run on the RT-PCR reads, TCRdb lists one record per CDR3 protein. Of about 520,000 distinct CDR3 sequences in the sample, approximately 7.3% were seen once. Sequenced here: PBMCs from blood, sampled about 24 months after vaccination. Source of these receptors: a man aged 45 to 70 who received an inactivated influenza vaccine. The conserved cysteine and the conserved F or W are not part of the CDR3 here. Fields, in order: D gene, J gene, V gene, CDR3 protein. The D gene is left open where the match is weak.

TRBD2 TRBJ2-3 TRBV7-3 ASSPSGGGTDTQY
TRBD1 TRBJ2-7 TRBV10-2 ASRDRGLMSYEQY
. TRBJ2-5 TRBV15 ATSRDGGVTQETQY
. TRBJ2-7 TRBV3-1 ASSGFAYEQY
. TRBJ1-1 TRBV6-5 ASSYSYRRKNTEAF
. TRBJ2-5 TRBV3-1 ASSRAGSETQY
. TRBJ1-1 TRBV20-1 SASRVDTEAF
. TRBJ1-4 TRBV7-2 ASSPRGGQINEKLF
. TRBJ2-2 TRBV6-2/TRBV6-3 ASSWGPPHQGTGELF
. TRBJ2-7 TRBV11-2 ASSLHPEQY
. TRBJ2-2 TRBV12-3/TRBV12-4 ASVGTANTGELF
. TRBJ1-2 TRBV12-3/TRBV12-4 ASSSWNFNYGYT